The clone carrying this TCR beta chain was recorded at least ten times. V lost 0 bases and J lost 3; bases outside the gene matches: 7. The CDR3 runs 16 residues. The V gene's germline CDR1 is LGHNA and CDR2 YSLEER. The source of the sample is a study of Graves' ophthalmopathy and Graves' hyperthyroidism. CDR3 regions of TCR beta were amplified from RNA transcripts. First-round RT-PCR relied on HTBI primers, and a second-round multiplex PCR came next. TCRdb ran MiXCR on the multiplex PCR reads and lists one entry per CDR3 protein. The sample has some 360,000 distinct CDR3 sequences; about 17% are singletons.

Material: peripheral blood. The source is an adult woman with stable Graves' hyperthyroidism. The rearrangement links TRBV4-3 to TRBJ1-1, with 7 bases that match TRBD1. The CDR3 DNA sequence: TGCGCCAGCAGCCAAGATATGACAGGGCGTTACACTGAAGCTTTCTTT. It translates to CASSQDMTGRYTEAFF.